This T cell receptor (beta chain) was captured in a study of shared clonotypes between healthy human individuals. Overall study results and limits: Large sequencing depth failed to make sorted-subset sequencing complete, rarefaction showed.

Per the original data handling: As immunoSEQ supplied junction-only sequences (without quality scores), filtering differed. The assay was immunoSEQ multiplex PCR, and TCRdb's table has in-frame clones only and misses some. V, J and clone size are taken as reported in that table, and D and trimming were inferred from the DNA itself. The sample has some 2,000,000 clones, approximately 94% seen once. The CDR3 contains 14 residues. Germline V gene sequence: CDR1 SGHTA, CDR2 FQGNSA. The V end was cut by 4 bases, the J end by 8 bases, with 16 bases between. Concerning this clone itself: Its specificity is unknown.

The chain has TRBV7-2 and TRBJ2-3; D gene uncertain. This sequence originates from a man aged 18-30 years in good health. Sequencing was carried out using naive CD4+ T cells sorted from blood. The sample's subset: CD45RA+ positively selected. The CDR3: CASSSSARFVTQYF. CDR3 bases: TGTGCCAGCAGCTCCAGCGCTAGATTTGTTACGCAGTATTTT.